Below, 32 T cell receptor beta chains from the same sample are listed, as sequenced in a study of OX40 agonist ivuxolimab in advanced cancers. Profiling relied on immunoSEQ multiplex PCR, and the TCRdb table lists in-frame clones only, not all of them. The sample lists under 25,000 clones; 74% were seen once. Sequenced here: CD4+ or CD8+ T cells sorted from blood, sampled in a trial of the OX40 agonist ivuxolimab. The receptors were gathered from an adult with an advanced solid tumor such as melanoma, head and neck, liver or kidney cancer.

The chain couples TRBV21-1 to TRBJ2-7; no check of the table's D call, TRBD2, against the DNA was made. TRBV21-1 is a recognized pseudogene. CDR3 length: 15 amino acids. Written as DNA, the CDR3 is TGTGCCAGCAAAATTCCCGGGGGGAGATCCTACGAGCAGTACTTC. Amino acid sequence: CASKIPGGRSYEQYF.

The chain employs TRBV5-8 and TRBJ2-5; 10 bases are shared with TRBD2. J gave up 2 bases and V 0 bases, and 7 bases lay outside the gene matches. Germline V gene data show CDR1 as SGHTS and CDR2 as YDEGEE. The CDR3 contains 17 residues. The CDR3 nucleotides read TGTGCCAGCAGCTTGGGTTTCTCACTAGCGGGGCAAGAGACCCAGTACTTC. Translating gives CASSLGFSLAGQETQYF.

This rearrangement joins TRBV5-4 to TRBJ2-1, with D hard to call. Germline V CDR1 and CDR2: SGHNT, YYREEE (reference sequence). The CDR3 is 12 residues long. Trimming pared 0 bases from V and 6 bases from J, leaving 4 bases between. The CDR3, as DNA: TGTGCCAGCAGCTTGGAGCCCAATGAGCAGTTCTTC. This gives the protein CASSLEPNEQFF.

This chain uses TRBV29-1 with TRBJ1-2; D unclear. This CDR3 spans 12 amino acids. The V and J ends lost 2 bases and 8 bases respectively, with 12 bases between them. Germline CDR1 is SQVTM and CDR2 is ANQGSEA. CDR3 loop: CSVERGVEGYTF. The CDR3 nucleotides are TGCAGCGTTGAACGGGGAGTCGAAGGCTACACCTTC.

The chain carries TRBV6-5 and TRBJ2-7, with 11 bases identical to TRBD1. From germline, CDR1 is MNHEY and CDR2 SVGAGI. The CDR3 is 15 residues long. V lost 5 bases, J lost 3 bases, and 6 bases stayed unmatched. For the CDR3, the DNA is TGTGCCAGCAGTACTAGGGGGACAGGGGGCTACGAGCAGTACTTC. It yields the protein CASSTRGTGGYEQYF.

V is TRBV2 and J is TRBJ2-1; D not certain. This CDR3 has 13 amino acids. The ends were cut back, 7 bases at V and 4 bases at J, with 11 bases in the middle. Germline V CDR1 and CDR2: SNHLY, FYNNEI. CDR3 in DNA: TGTGCCAGCAAGTGGGAAGGGTACAATGAGCAGTTCTTC. It codes for CASKWEGYNEQFF.

This chain links TRBV6-5 with TRBJ2-7; D is possibly TRBD1 (6 bases). CDR3 length equals 15 residues. Germline V gene lookup returns CDR1 MNHEY and CDR2 SVGAGI. V lost 2 bases and J lost 3, with 14 bases in between. The CDR3 nucleotides are TGTGCCAGCAGTTACACAGGGTCCAAACTCTACGAGCAGTACTTC. Translated, it gives CASSYTGSKLYEQYF.

The chain links TRBV5-6 to TRBJ2-1; D call uncertain. The CDR3 consists of 17 residues. Germline V gene lookup returns CDR1 SGHDT and CDR2 YYEEEE. V lost 4 bases and J lost 1, with 18 bases in between. The CDR3 DNA reads TGTGCCAGCAGCGGGATCGGTTTAACAGATTCCTACAATGAGCAGTTCTTC. This translates into CASSGIGLTDSYNEQFF.

The chain has TRBV9 and TRBJ1-5; no firm D call. This CDR3 comprises 12 residues. Germline V gives CDR1 SGDLS, CDR2 YYNGEE. The CDR3 sequence is CASGGLNQPQHF. The CDR3 coding sequence is TGTGCATCGGGAGGGCTCAATCAGCCCCAGCATTTT.

This clone has just a few counts. The chain recombines TRBV6-1 with TRBJ1-2; no reliable D call. This CDR3 is built from 13 residues. V dropped 3 bases and J dropped 6 bases, with 11 bases sitting between them. The germline V gene has CDR1 MNHNS and CDR2 SASEGT. The DNA of the CDR3 is TGTGCCAGCAGTGATGGAGGAGGGCATGGCTACACCTTC. Translating gives CASSDGGGHGYTF.

The chain is built from TRBV6-1 and TRBJ1-4; TRBD1 matches at 8 bases. CDR1 and CDR2 from the germline V gene are MNHNS and SASEGT. The J segment lost 7 bases and the V segment lost 1 base, leaving 8 bases of the junction unmatched. The CDR3 totals 16 residues. The CDR3 DNA follows: TGTGCCAGCAGTGAAGAAGTCAGGGGGCTGGGTGAAAAACTGTTTTTT. Its translation is CASSEEVRGLGEKLFF.

The chain uses TRBV6-1 and TRBJ2-5, with D tentatively TRBD1 (5 bases). Germline CDR1 MNHNS, CDR2 SASEGT. This CDR3 region has 14 residues. V was trimmed by 4 bases and J by 4 bases, leaving 13 bases between them. CDR3 in amino acids: CASSAVWQGETQYF. In DNA, the CDR3 is TGTGCCAGCAGTGCAGTGTGGCAGGGAGAGACCCAGTACTTC.

This clone has just a few counts. V usage is TRBV29-1 and J usage is TRBJ2-7, with a weak D call TRBD1 (6 bases). The V gene's germline CDR1 is SQVTM and CDR2 ANQGSEA. The CDR3 runs to 11 residues. V was cut by 3 bases and J by 3 bases, with 6 bases left in between. In DNA form, the CDR3 reads TGCAGCGTTGACAGGGGCTACGAGCAGTACTTC. Protein sequence: CSVDRGYEQYF.

In DNA, the CDR3 is TGTGCCAGCAGTGAATCCACGGGGGCGAACACTGAAGCTTTCTTT. Its protein is CASSESTGANTEAFF. This chain joins TRBV6-1 and TRBJ1-1; D is perhaps TRBD1 (6 bases). The CDR3 loop spans 15 amino acids. The V gene's germline CDR1 is MNHNS and CDR2 SASEGT. Trimming pared 2 bases from V and 1 base from J, leaving 11 bases between.

This sequence joins TRBV28 and TRBJ2-1, with 7 nucleotides matching TRBD2. Trimming at V came to 6 bases and at J to 2 bases, leaving 7 bases not matched to a gene. Germline lookup yields CDR1 MDHEN and CDR2 SYDVKM. CDR3 length: 15 amino acids. The CDR3 DNA sequence: TGTGCCAGCAGGGGTAGCGGGCTGGCCTACAATGAGCAGTTCTTC. This sequence encodes CASRGSGLAYNEQFF.

This clone was seen more than once but under ten times. This sequence joins TRBV27 and TRBJ2-1; D unresolved. Trimming left V 7 bases short and J 6 bases short, with 7 bases between. This CDR3 is 11 amino acids long. CDR1 and CDR2 (germline): MNHEY, SMNVEV (reference sequence). In DNA, the CDR3 is TGTGCCAGCATGACAACCAATGAGCAGTTCTTC. Its protein product is CASMTTNEQFF.

Only a few counts were recorded for this clone. The gene calls are TRBV30 and TRBJ1-4; possibly TRBD1 for D (5 bases). This CDR3 is built from 11 residues. Germline lookup yields CDR1 GTSNPN and CDR2 SVGIG (reference sequence). The germline V and J ends were trimmed by 1 base and 12 bases, with 9 bases remaining between them. CDR3 in amino acids: CAWSGQLELFF. The CDR3 DNA is TGTGCCTGGAGTGGACAGCTCGAACTGTTTTTT.

By proportion, this clone is medium-sized. The chain employs TRBV19 and TRBJ2-7; D is undetermined. The V end was cut by 3 bases, the J end by 2 bases, with 8 bases between. There are 13 residues in the CDR3. Germline V CDR1 and CDR2: LNHDA, SQIVND (reference sequence). The CDR3 sequence is CASSIGGTYEQYF. The CDR3 DNA reads as TGTGCCAGTAGTATCGGCGGAACCTACGAGCAGTACTTC.

This chain uses TRBV2 with TRBJ1-1; D ambiguous. The CDR3 spans 12 residues. CDR1 is SNHLY and CDR2 is FYNNEI in the germline V gene. V was cut by 3 bases and J by 4 bases, with 6 bases left in between. CDR3 sequence reads: CASSEPGTEAFF. The CDR3 DNA reads TGTGCCAGCAGTGAGCCTGGCACTGAAGCTTTCTTT.

The chain has TRBV10-1 and TRBJ2-1, with D hard to call. The CDR3 has 15 residues. Germline-derived CDR1 and CDR2 are WNHNN and SYGVQD (reference sequence). V lost 7 bases, J lost 3 bases, and 16 bases lay in between. CDR3 sequence reads: CASTKTRPVYNEQFF. CDR3 sequence (DNA): TGCGCCAGCACTAAAACACGACCGGTCTACAATGAGCAGTTCTTC.

The V call is TRBV5-1, the J call TRBJ1-1; D gene ambiguous. Germline V gene lookup returns CDR1 SGHRS and CDR2 YFSETQ. The CDR3 totals 14 residues. The V end lost 0 bases, the J end lost 6 bases, and 12 bases lay between the germline ends. The CDR3, as DNA: TGCGCCAGCAGCTTGGGTTCCGACTATCCTGAAGCTTTCTTT. It is translated as CASSLGSDYPEAFF.

This chain uses TRBV19 with TRBJ2-7; TRBD1 matches 9 bases. V shed 5 bases and J 2 bases; nucleotides not matched to a gene: 10. The CDR3 has 16 amino acids. CDR1 is LNHDA, CDR2 SQIVND, per germline (reference sequence). CDR3 amino acids: CASSVDRGSAPYEQYF. CDR3 in DNA: TGTGCCAGTAGTGTTGACAGGGGGTCAGCCCCCTACGAGCAGTACTTC.

The chain has TRBV2 and TRBJ2-7; 8 positions agree with TRBD2. V was pared by 2 bases and J by 4 bases, with 4 bases of the junction left unmatched. The CDR3 is 14 residues long. In germline, CDR1 is SNHLY, CDR2 FYNNEI. The CDR3, as DNA: TGTGCCAGCAGTGAATTAGCGGGACGTTACGAGCAGTACTTC. Encoded protein: CASSELAGRYEQYF.

The genes are TRBV4-3 and TRBJ2-1; D might be TRBD2 (6 bases). The CDR3 consists of 18 residues. Germline V gives CDR1 LGHNA, CDR2 YSLEER. V was clipped by 1 base and J by 7 bases, with 23 bases between them. CDR3 nucleotide sequence: TGCGCCAGCAGCCAAGTTTTTCTAGTTGGAGGGCTAGGGAATGAGCAGTTCTTC. It yields the protein CASSQVFLVGGLGNEQFF.

The table lists this clone with a few counts. The chain is built from TRBV30 and TRBJ2-3; a weak D match, TRBD2 (6 bases). Germline values: CDR1 GTSNPN, CDR2 SVGIG (reference sequence). CDR3 length: 15 residues. V was pared by 0 bases and J by 4 bases, with 14 bases between. The CDR3 DNA reads as TGTGCCTGGAGTGTAACGGGGGAGTACGCAGATACGCAGTATTTT. The encoded protein is CAWSVTGEYADTQYF.

This clone came up a few times. The CDR3 sequence: CASSWGQSEAFF. The CDR3 DNA follows: TGTGCCAGCAGCTGGGGGCAGAGTGAAGCTTTCTTT. The rearrangement uses TRBV7-9 and TRBJ1-1; D perhaps matches TRBD1 (6 bases). Germline CDR1 SEHNR, CDR2 FQNEAQ (reference sequence). Trimming removed 4 bases at V and 7 bases at J, with 10 bases between. The CDR3 has 12 residues.

The genes are TRBV30 and TRBJ2-7, with D perhaps TRBD2 (8 bases). Germline V CDR1 and CDR2: GTSNPN, SVGIG (reference sequence). Trimming shortened V by 7 bases and J by 4 bases, and 29 bases separated the two germline ends. The CDR3 loop spans 17 amino acids. The DNA for the CDR3 is TGTGCCTCGGGGGGGGTCGGGACAGTTGGTCCCCCTTACGAGCAGTACTTC. This encodes CASGGVGTVGPPYEQYF.

The chain joins TRBV19 to TRBJ2-7, with 7 bases lining up with TRBD2. After removal of 6 bases from V and 4 bases from J, the junction contained 6 bases not matched to a gene. This CDR3 comprises 13 residues. CDR1 and CDR2 (germline): LNHDA, SQIVND (reference sequence). CDR3 nucleotides: TGTGCCAGTAGCCCCGGACTAGGTTACGAGCAGTACTTC. Translating it yields CASSPGLGYEQYF.

This clone qualifies as hyperexpanded. The V and J genes are TRBV27 and TRBJ2-7, with D unresolved. V was cut by 3 bases and J by 5 bases, with 14 bases left in between. The CDR3 is 14 residues long. Germline V gene lookup returns CDR1 MNHEY and CDR2 SMNVEV (reference sequence). In DNA form, the CDR3 reads TGTGCCAGCAGTTTTCGGGCCGCTAATAACGAGCAGTACTTC. Amino acid sequence: CASSFRAANNEQYF.

The rearrangement joins TRBV6-5 to TRBJ2-7; possibly TRBD1 or TRBD2 for D (5 bases each). This CDR3 has 13 residues. Germline V lookup: CDR1 MNHEY, CDR2 SVGAGI. Trimming left V 2 bases short and J 3 bases short, with 8 bases between. In nucleotides, the CDR3 is TGTGCCAGCAGTTACACAGGACTCTACGAGCAGTACTTC. Encoded protein: CASSYTGLYEQYF.

The chain carries TRBV4-1 and TRBJ2-6; TRBD2 might be the D (6 bases). The CDR3 length is 21 residues. Trimming pared 6 bases from V and 0 bases from J, leaving 27 bases between. CDR1 is MGHRA and CDR2 is YSYEKL in the germline V gene. CDR3 residues: CASSGTFSSGTESSGANVLTF. The DNA for the CDR3 is TGCGCCAGCAGTGGGACTTTTTCTTCAGGAACAGAGAGCTCTGGGGCCAACGTCCTGACTTTC.

The chain has TRBV19 and TRBJ2-7; 14 positions agree with TRBD2. V gave up 4 bases and J gave up 5 bases; unmatched junction bases: 1. The CDR3 is 14 residues long. The germline V gene encodes CDR1 LNHDA and CDR2 SQIVND (reference sequence). The CDR3 reads CASSKGLAGDEQYF. The CDR3 DNA follows: TGTGCCAGTAGTAAGGGACTAGCGGGAGACGAGCAGTACTTC. Drawing the rest from reference TRBV19 and TRBJ2-7, the complete variable domain is DGGITQSPKYLFRKEGQNVTLSCEQNLNHDAMYWYRQDPGQGLRLIYYSQIVNDFQKGDIAEGYSVSREKKESFPLTVTSAQKNPTAFYLCASSKGLAGDEQYFGPGTRLTVT.